This TCR beta chain was documented in a study of CXCR3-negative and CXCR3-positive naive CD8 T cells. CDR1 DFQATT and CDR2 SNEGSKA come from the germline V gene (reference sequence). CDR3 length: 13 amino acids. Libraries were UMI-labeled 5' RACE TRB cDNA. TCRdb re-analyzed the 5' RACE reads; it lists each CDR3 protein once, without DNA. This table lists 75,000 to 100,000 distinct CDR3 sequences. Naive CD8+ T cells showed a CD45RO-CCR7+CD27+CD95- phenotype. Regarding the study as a whole: Greater hydrophobicity was found in TRB CDR3s of CXCR3-positive naive cells than of CXCR3-negative naive cells. Diversity was high in both naive subsets and much lower in memory cells.

A note on this clonotype: Its cognate antigen is unknown.

The J gene is TRBJ1-3, the V gene TRBV20-1; no DNA is available, so the TRBD1 call from TCRdb remains unchecked. The specimen sequenced was naive CXCR3- CD8+ T cells from blood. Subset here: CD45RO-CCR7+CD27+CD95- naive CD8+ T cells lacking CXCR3 (TNR3-). The sequence came from a human donor in good health. Some clones in this sample may be carry-over from other donors' samples. The CDR3 sequence: CSASGALGNTIYF.